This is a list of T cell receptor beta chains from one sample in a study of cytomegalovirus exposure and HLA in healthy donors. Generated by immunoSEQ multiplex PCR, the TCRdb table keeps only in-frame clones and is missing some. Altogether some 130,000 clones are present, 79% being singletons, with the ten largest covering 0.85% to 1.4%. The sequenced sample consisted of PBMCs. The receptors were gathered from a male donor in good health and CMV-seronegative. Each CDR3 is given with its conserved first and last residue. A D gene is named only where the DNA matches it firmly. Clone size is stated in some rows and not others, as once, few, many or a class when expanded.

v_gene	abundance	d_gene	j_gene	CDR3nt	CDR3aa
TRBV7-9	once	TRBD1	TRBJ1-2	TGTTCCAGCAGCTTAGGGGGCAACTATGGCTACACCTTC	CSSSLGGNYGYTF
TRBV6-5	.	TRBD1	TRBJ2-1	TGTGCCACCGAGGACAGGTTCTCCTACAATGAGCAGTTCTTC	CATEDRFSYNEQFF
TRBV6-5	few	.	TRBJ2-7	TGTGCCAGCAGCCGGGACTCACGCTCCTACGAGCAGTACTTC	CASSRDSRSYEQYF
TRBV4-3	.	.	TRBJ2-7	TGCGCCCGCAGCCAAGACCTACGCTACGAGCAGTACTTC	CARSQDLRYEQYF
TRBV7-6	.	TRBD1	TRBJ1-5	TGTGCCAGCAGCCCCGGGACAGGGTTTGACAATCAGCCCCAGCATTTT	CASSPGTGFDNQPQHF
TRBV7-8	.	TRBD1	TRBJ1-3	TGTGCCAGCAGCTTAGCGGACAGGGGCGTTGGAAACACCATATATTTT	CASSLADRGVGNTIYF
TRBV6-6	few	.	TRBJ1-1	TGTGCCAGCAGACACAGGGAGAACACTGAAGCTTTCTTT	CASRHRENTEAFF
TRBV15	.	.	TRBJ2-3	TGTGCCACCAGCAGAGGAGGGGAGGCAGATACGCAGTATTTT	CATSRGGEADTQYF
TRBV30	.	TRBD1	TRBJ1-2	TGTGCCTGGAGTGGGGACCTTCCGGACAGGGATAACTATGGCTACACCTTC	CAWSGDLPDRDNYGYTF
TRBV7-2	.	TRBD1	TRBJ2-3	TGTGCCAGCACCTCGGACAGGGGCACAGATACGCAGTATTTT	CASTSDRGTDTQYF